Shown below are 5 T cell receptor beta chains from a single sample sequenced in a study of Ad26.COV2.S vaccination and SARS-CoV-2 variants. Some clones are missing from TCRdb's copy, which holds only in-frame ones; the method was immunoSEQ multiplex PCR. The sample has 300,000 to 350,000 clones, roughly 90% seen once; the top ten hold approximately 11%. Noted treatment: around 19 received Ad26.COV2.S at low or high dose, single or two shots; about 5 received placebo; per-sample allocation not given. Following the first vaccine or placebo injection, samples were taken on day 63. The sample here was peripheral blood, taken in a trial of Ad26.COV2.S vaccine versus placebo. These receptors all stem from a person between 18 and 65 years old who received the Ad26.COV2.S COVID-19 vaccine or a placebo.

The chain carries TRBV27 and TRBJ2-7; TRBD1 agrees at 7 bases. From germline, CDR1 is MNHEY and CDR2 SMNVEV (reference sequence). Trimming removed 6 bases from V and 2 bases from J; junction bases left unmatched: 10. This CDR3 region has 15 residues. The CDR3 loop is CASSQGQEITYEQYF. The CDR3 DNA reads as TGTGCCAGCAGCCAAGGACAGGAGATAACCTACGAGCAGTACTTC.

The chain carries TRBV28 and TRBJ1-1, with 10 nucleotides matching TRBD1. CDR1 is MDHEN, CDR2 SYDVKM, per germline. With 7 bases clipped from V and 11 bases from J, the junction kept 7 bases outside the gene matches. This CDR3 has 12 amino acids. The CDR3 reads CASTEDRGHAFF. CDR3 nucleotide sequence: TGTGCCAGCACTGAAGACAGGGGGCATGCTTTCTTT.

The chain couples TRBV13 to TRBJ1-2; possible D gene TRBD1, 6 bases. The V and J ends lost 1 base and 4 bases respectively, with 13 bases between them. From germline, CDR1 is PRHDT and CDR2 FYEKMQ (reference sequence). The CDR3 covers 15 residues. This CDR3 reads CASSLEGRGFYGYTF. The CDR3 DNA reads as TGTGCCAGCAGCTTAGAAGGCAGGGGATTCTATGGCTACACCTTC.

This sequence joins TRBV3-1 (or the pseudogene TRBV3-2) and TRBJ1-2; 8 bases map to TRBD1. The CDR3 has 16 residues. The germline V gene encodes CDR1 LGHDT and CDR2 YNNKEL (reference sequence). The V and J ends lost 3 bases and 5 bases, in that order; junction bases with no gene match: 11. CDR3 sequence: CASSHFITGGLYGYTF. The CDR3 bases are TGTGCCAGCAGCCACTTTATAACAGGGGGTCTTTATGGCTACACCTTC.

The rearrangement joins TRBV10-3 to TRBJ1-3; D ambiguous. Trimming pared 0 bases from V and 6 bases from J, leaving 12 bases between. The CDR3 extends over 15 amino acids. The V gene's germline CDR1 is ENHRY and CDR2 SYGVKD. As DNA, the CDR3 is TGTGCCATCAGTGAGTCGAGTTCAAATGTAAACACCATATATTTT. Encoded protein: CAISESSSNVNTIYF.